The 29 T cell receptor beta chains presented below share a single source sample, sequenced in a study of T cells after yellow fever vaccination. TCRdb called the 5' RACE reads again in MiXCR, with one record for every CDR3 protein. The table has 550,000 to 750,000 distinct CDR3 sequences, about 14% seen once; the top ten hold more than 12%. The sample was PBMCs, taken on the day of the yellow fever booster vaccination. The receptors originated from a man aged 25-40 years who received the YFV17D yellow fever vaccine.

This chain connects TRBV5-6 to TRBJ2-3, with D unresolved. The V gene's germline CDR1 is SGHDT and CDR2 YYEEEE. The CDR3 is made up of 13 amino acids. V lost 0 bases to trimming and J lost 10 bases, with 12 bases between them. CDR3 protein: CASSLDRWSSQYF. For the CDR3, the DNA is TGTGCCAGCAGCTTGGATCGGTGGTCGTCGCAGTATTTT.

The chain joins TRBV12-3 or TRBV12-4 to TRBJ2-1; D may be TRBD1 (5 bases). The CDR3 loop spans 14 amino acids. Trimming stripped 6 bases from V and 5 bases from J, with 14 bases between. CDR3: CASSLSTVNNEQFF. CDR3 DNA: TGTGCCAGCAGCCTATCGACAGTTAACAATGAGCAGTTCTTC.

The rearrangement uses TRBV11-2 and TRBJ2-3, with D perhaps matching TRBD1 (8 bases). CDR1 SGHAT and CDR2 FQNNGV come from the germline V gene. The V end was cut by 7 bases, the J end by 4 bases, with 15 bases between. This CDR3 contains 14 residues. CDR3 nucleotides: TGTGCCAGCACTCAGGGGGCGGGAGCAGATACGCAGTATTTT. Its protein is CASTQGAGADTQYF.

This clonotype was observed at least ten times. V usage is TRBV5-6 and J usage is TRBJ1-4, with D unclear. Trimming cost V 4 bases and J 7 bases, with 11 bases left between them. Germline V gives CDR1 SGHDT, CDR2 YYEEEE. CDR3 length: 13 amino acids. CDR3 coding DNA: TGTGCCAGCAGCCCTTACCAGGTTGAAAAACTGTTTTTT. It codes for CASSPYQVEKLFF.

A note on this clonotype: A read error may produce the germline difference seen at one junction end. V gene TRBV30 combines with J gene TRBJ2-3; D remains ambiguous. Germline-derived CDR1 and CDR2 are GTSNPN and SVGIG (reference sequence). This CDR3 is 15 amino acids long. The CDR3 reads CAWSVGQAGTDTQYF. Here the CDR3 DNA reads TGCGCCTGGAGTGTTGGCCAGGCCGGAACAGATACGCAGTATTTT.

This sequence joins TRBV5-1 and TRBJ2-5; the D gene could be TRBD1 or TRBD2 (5 bases each). V lost 4 bases and J lost 3, with 16 bases in between. Germline V gives CDR1 SGHRS, CDR2 YFSETQ. This CDR3 has 15 amino acids. The CDR3 nucleotides are TGCGCCAGCAGCACCTCACACGGGACGGAAGAGACCCAGTACTTC. Translation: CASSTSHGTEETQYF.

There are a few counts of this clonotype. V and J are TRBV24-1 and TRBJ2-5; TRBD1 aligns across 7 bases. The ends lost 5 bases at V and 5 bases at J; junction bases unmatched: 16. The V gene's germline CDR1 is KGHDR and CDR2 SFDVKD. This CDR3 spans 17 amino acids. As DNA, the CDR3 is TGTGCCACCAGTGGGCCCAGCCCTACAGGGGATCAGGAGACCCAGTACTTC. Its translation: CATSGPSPTGDQETQYF.

J is TRBJ2-3 and V is TRBV6-1, with D possibly being TRBD2 (5 bases). Germline CDR1 and CDR2: MNHNS and SASEGT. CDR3 length equals 13 residues. Trimming removed 5 bases from V and 5 bases from J, with 11 bases in between. Here the CDR3 reads CASSLRTVDTQYF. The DNA for the CDR3 is TGTGCCAGCAGTCTCCGGACTGTAGATACGCAGTATTTT.

There are a few counts of this clonotype. The CDR3 DNA follows: TGCGCCAGCAGCCATAGGCGACTAGCGGGGTACAATGAGCAGTTCTTC. It codes for CASSHRRLAGYNEQFF. The chain joins TRBV4-3 to TRBJ2-1, with 11 bases fitting TRBD2. The trim removed 3 bases at V and 4 bases at J, leaving 5 bases unmatched. The CDR3 is made up of 16 amino acids. CDR1 is LGHNA, CDR2 YSLEER, per germline.

The rearrangement joins TRBV27 to TRBJ2-2; 8 bases line up with TRBD2. The CDR3 runs 14 residues. Germline V CDR1 and CDR2: MNHEY, SMNVEV (reference sequence). Losses at the gene ends were 5 bases for V and 4 bases for J; bases not matched to a gene: 3. The CDR3 protein is CASSVAGITGELFF. DNA of the CDR3: TGTGCCAGCAGTGTAGCGGGAATCACCGGGGAGCTGTTTTTT.

This clonotype was recorded a few times. CDR3 loop: CASKTGGQETQYF. As DNA, the CDR3 is TGTGCCAGCAAGACAGGGGGCCAAGAGACCCAGTACTTC. The V gene is TRBV6-1, the J gene TRBJ2-5; 9 bases line up with TRBD1. The V segment lost 7 bases and the J segment 1 base; nucleotides outside the gene matches: 1. CDR3 length: 13 residues. The germline V gene encodes CDR1 MNHNS and CDR2 SASEGT.

The chain combines TRBV12-3 or TRBV12-4 with TRBJ2-7; perhaps TRBD2 as D (6 bases). The CDR3 contains 13 residues. V was shortened by 6 bases and J by 12 bases, with 21 bases between the two germline ends. The CDR3 region is CASSSTREGGRYF. The DNA of the CDR3 is TGTGCCAGCAGCTCCACTCGGGAAGGAGGGCGGTACTTC.

The table lists this clonotype with many counts. V usage is TRBV5-1 and J usage is TRBJ2-7, with 9 bases aligning to TRBD1. The V gene end was trimmed by 0 bases and the J gene end by 6 bases; junction bases not matched to a gene: 7. From germline, CDR1 is SGHRS and CDR2 YFSETQ. This CDR3 has 15 residues. CDR3 region: CASSLEGQGSREQYF. CDR3 nucleotides: TGCGCCAGCAGCTTGGAAGGACAGGGGTCCCGCGAGCAGTACTTC.

The chain employs TRBV11-2 and TRBJ2-4; the D is unclear. The length of the CDR3 is 13 residues. The V gene's germline CDR1 is SGHAT and CDR2 FQNNGV. The V and J ends lost 3 bases and 9 bases respectively, with 12 bases between them. CDR3 in amino acids: CASSFLLAPIQYF. The CDR3 DNA follows: TGTGCCAGCAGCTTCCTACTCGCGCCCATTCAGTACTTC. The full variable domain, in which reference TRBV11-2 and TRBJ2-4 provide the parts outside the CDR3, is EAGVAQSPRYKIIEKRQSVAFWCNPISGHATLYWYQQILGQGPKLLIQFQNNGVVDDSQLPKDRFSAERLKGVDSTLKIQPAKLEDSAVYLCASSFLLAPIQYFGAGTRLSVL.

This clonotype was seen repeatedly, ten times or more. This chain links TRBV10-3 with TRBJ2-5; the D call may be TRBD1 or TRBD2 (6 bases each). Trimming removed 3 bases from V and 5 bases from J, with 19 bases in between. The CDR3 sequence is 16 residues long. The germline V gene encodes CDR1 ENHRY and CDR2 SYGVKD. CDR3 in DNA: TGTGCCATCAGTGACGTGGCGCGCGGGACAAAGGAGACCCAGTACTTC. Its translation: CAISDVARGTKETQYF.

As DNA, the CDR3 is TGTGCCAGCAGCCCAACGGACAGGGAATCCGAGCAGTACTTC. The encoded protein is CASSPTDRESEQYF. The gene calls are TRBV3-1 and TRBJ2-7, with TRBD1 matching 8 bases. V trimming: 4 bases; J trimming: 6 bases; junction bases outside the gene matches: 8. Germline lookup yields CDR1 LGHDT and CDR2 YNNKEL (reference sequence). CDR3 length equals 14 residues.

This clonotype was observed a few times. The gene calls are TRBV18 and TRBJ2-7; D perhaps matches TRBD1 (6 bases). With 4 bases removed from V and 2 bases from J, the gap between germline ends came to 12 bases. The CDR3 is 14 residues long. Germline CDR1 and CDR2: KGHSH and LQKENI. The CDR3 region is CASSQQGSTYEQYF. The CDR3 nucleotides are TGTGCCAGCTCACAACAGGGCTCAACCTACGAGCAGTACTTC.

In this sample, this clonotype turned up a few times. The V call is TRBV5-1, the J call TRBJ2-4; D is ambiguous. This CDR3 spans 15 amino acids. Germline V gene lookup returns CDR1 SGHRS and CDR2 YFSETQ. V dropped 1 base and J dropped 8 bases, with 16 bases sitting between them. Here the CDR3 reads CASSLNNAQRDIQYF. The DNA for the CDR3 is TGCGCCAGCAGCTTGAATAACGCGCAAAGGGACATTCAGTACTTC.

As DNA, the CDR3 is TGTGCCAGCAGCACGGACAGGGGAAACATTCAGTACTTC. It encodes CASSTDRGNIQYF. V gene TRBV7-2 combines with J gene TRBJ2-4; the match to TRBD1 covers 9 bases. Trimming at V came to 5 bases and at J to 6 bases, leaving 2 bases not matched to a gene. Germline CDR1 is SGHTA and CDR2 is FQGNSA. This CDR3 region has 13 residues.

V gene TRBV9 combines with J gene TRBJ2-5; D gene uncertain. Trimming stripped 2 bases from V and 2 bases from J, with 13 bases between. From germline, CDR1 is SGDLS and CDR2 YYNGEE. CDR3 length: 15 amino acids. The CDR3 DNA reads TGTGCCAGCAGCGTGTGGGCCGGCCTGCAAGAGACCCAGTACTTC. As protein: CASSVWAGLQETQYF.

V gene TRBV7-9 combines with J gene TRBJ2-5; TRBD1 matches at 8 bases. Per germline, CDR1 SEHNR and CDR2 FQNEAQ (reference sequence). V shed 4 bases, J shed 1 base, and the junction held 2 bases outside the gene matches. The CDR3 spans 14 residues. CDR3 nucleotide sequence: TGTGCCAGCAGCTGGGACAGGTTCCAAGAGACCCAGTACTTC. This encodes CASSWDRFQETQYF.

This clonotype was observed a handful of times. The chain recombines TRBV10-3 with TRBJ1-1; no reliable D call. The CDR3 has 13 amino acids. CDR1 is ENHRY, CDR2 SYGVKD, per germline. V dropped 9 bases and J dropped 1 base, with 12 bases sitting between them. CDR3 protein: CAISPEQNTEAFF. CDR3 in DNA: TGTGCCATATCGCCAGAACAGAACACTGAAGCTTTCTTT.

Only a few counts were recorded for this clonotype. This sequence joins TRBV12-3 or TRBV12-4 and TRBJ1-2; 9 bases line up with TRBD1. V was pared by 5 bases and J by 4 bases, with 11 bases of the junction left unmatched. CDR3 length equals 16 residues. The CDR3 loop reads CASSPSGQGGSYGYTF. CDR3 coding DNA: TGTGCCAGCAGTCCTTCGGGACAGGGAGGCAGCTATGGCTACACCTTC.

The gene calls are TRBV3-1 and TRBJ2-7; D gene uncertain. CDR3 length: 15 amino acids. Trimming pared 4 bases from V and 2 bases from J, leaving 15 bases between. Per the germline V gene, CDR1 is LGHDT and CDR2 is YNNKEL (reference sequence). CDR3 protein: CASSPSGVETYEQYF. DNA of the CDR3: TGTGCCAGCAGCCCCTCTGGCGTAGAGACCTACGAGCAGTACTTC.

This clonotype has more than one count but fewer than ten. The J gene is TRBJ1-1, the V gene TRBV29-1; D not resolved. The CDR3 length is 13 residues. Germline assignment: CDR1 SQVTM and CDR2 ANQGSEA. With 4 bases removed from V and 5 bases from J, the gap between germline ends came to 14 bases. CDR3 nucleotides: TGCAGCGTTGTGCAAACGAGTGGTACTGAAGCTTTCTTT. This translates into CSVVQTSGTEAFF.

In its sample, this clonotype was seen many times. The V and J genes are TRBV7-2 and TRBJ2-1; D gene uncertain. V lost 1 base, J lost 7 bases, and 11 bases lay in between. Germline values: CDR1 SGHTA, CDR2 FQGNSA. The CDR3 is 14 residues long. CDR3 in amino acids: CASSLVPSTNEQFF. CDR3 nucleotide sequence: TGTGCCAGCAGCTTAGTTCCCTCGACGAATGAGCAGTTCTTC. The variable domain in full, with the rest retrieved from reference TRBV7-2 and TRBJ2-1, is GAGVSQSPSNKVTEKGKDVELRCDPISGHTALYWYRQSLGQGLEFLIYFQGNSAPDKSGLPSDRFSAERTGGSVSTLTIQRTQQEDSAVYLCASSLVPSTNEQFFGPGTRLTVL.

The table lists this clonotype with a few counts. The V call is TRBV20-1, the J call TRBJ1-2; D gene ambiguous. The CDR3 length is 14 residues. V gave up 5 bases and J gave up 7 bases, with 20 bases separating them. Germline V CDR1 and CDR2: DFQATT, SNEGSKA (reference sequence). The CDR3 DNA reads as TGCAGTGCTCGGGAGAACCCCTCGGATCGTGGCTACACCTTC. Its protein product is CSARENPSDRGYTF.

V gene TRBV20-1 combines with J gene TRBJ2-2; D gene ambiguous. CDR3 length: 17 amino acids. Looked up from germline, CDR1 is DFQATT and CDR2 is SNEGSKA (reference sequence). Between the trimmed V and J ends, which lost 2 bases and 0 bases, there was a span of 16 bases. The CDR3 loop is CSARNSRAFANTGELFF. DNA of the CDR3: TGCAGTGCTAGAAATTCTAGGGCATTCGCGAACACCGGGGAGCTGTTTTTT.

The gene calls are TRBV5-1 and TRBJ1-5; D is undetermined. CDR1 SGHRS and CDR2 YFSETQ come from the germline V gene. The CDR3 contains 14 residues. Trimming removed 0 bases from V and 9 bases from J, with 13 bases in between. DNA of the CDR3: TGCGCCAGCAGCTTGGCTGGGAGCGACGGGCCCCAGCATTTT. As protein: CASSLAGSDGPQHF.